This TCR beta chain was sequenced in a study of cytomegalovirus exposure and HLA in healthy donors. This CDR3 is 14 amino acids long. Germline CDR1 reads WNHNN; CDR2 reads SYGVQD (reference sequence). The junction had 4 bases not matched to a gene; V was cut back by 6 bases and J by 6 bases. PCR was performed using 60 Vbeta and 13 Jbeta primers. Repertoires were generated with immunoSEQ multiplex PCR, while TCRdb's copy carries only in-frame clones and drops some. The sample shows tens of thousands of clones, around 83% of them seen only once. In this sample, this clone turned up a few times. Sequences were obtained from PBMCs. The chain recombines TRBV10-1 with TRBJ2-1; 11 nucleotides align to TRBD2. This TCR came from a man in his 70s in good health and CMV-seropositive. CDR3 nucleotides: TGCGCCAGCAGCCCCGGGACTAGCGGCAATGAGCAGTTCTTC. Protein: CASSPGTSGNEQFF.